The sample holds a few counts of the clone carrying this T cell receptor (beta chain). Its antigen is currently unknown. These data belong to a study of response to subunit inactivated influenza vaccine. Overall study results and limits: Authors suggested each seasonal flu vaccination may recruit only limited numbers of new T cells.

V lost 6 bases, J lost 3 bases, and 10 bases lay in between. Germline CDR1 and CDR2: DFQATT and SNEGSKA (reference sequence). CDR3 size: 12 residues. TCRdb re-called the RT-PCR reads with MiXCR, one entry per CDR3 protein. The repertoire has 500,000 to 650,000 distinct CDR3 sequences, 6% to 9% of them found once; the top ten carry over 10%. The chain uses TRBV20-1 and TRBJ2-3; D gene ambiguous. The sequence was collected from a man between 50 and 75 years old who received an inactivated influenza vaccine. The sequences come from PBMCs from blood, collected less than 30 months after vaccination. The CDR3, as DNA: TGCAGTGCGGAGCTCTGGACAGATACGCAGTATTTT. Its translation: CSAELWTDTQYF.